This record covers a single TCR beta chain. These data are taken from a study of blood T cell repertoires in COVID-19. Study context: Italy, Spain and the United States were the sources of the convalescent and acute COVID-19 samples.

Clones were sequenced by immunoSEQ multiplex PCR, and TCRdb holds only the in-frame ones, with some missing. The sample has about 390,000 clones; around nine tenths are singletons. The sequenced material came from PBMCs or T cells enriched from blood (not recorded which). The TCR comes from a woman in her fifties or sixties who had recovered from COVID-19.

The CDR3 region has the DNA TGTGCCAGCAGCTGGGTGTCTCGGGATCAGCCCCAGCATTTT. The encoded protein is CASSWVSRDQPQHF. The J gene is TRBJ1-5, the V gene TRBV7-2; D is uncertain. The CDR3 length is 14 residues. The ends were cut back, 4 bases at V and 5 bases at J, with 12 bases in the middle. From germline, CDR1 is SGHTA and CDR2 FQGNSA.